Given below is one T cell receptor beta chain in context. This clone was seen more than once but under ten times. Its antigen specificity is not known. Base qualities were left out, and no much larger clone turns up one base away. The immunoSEQ hsTCRB assay version 4, run in survey mode, was used to sequence TCRbeta repertoires from genomic DNA. For TCRbeta sequencing, genomic DNA was diluted to roughly 9.2 ng/uL, with up to 1 ug used per sample. On the authors' methods: ImmunoSeq Analyzer 3.0 was used for analysis of TCRbeta data, and diversity was computed on productive nucleotide rearrangements. Using the Immunarch R package, the improved Chao index served to estimate lower-bound TCR diversity and the Gini coefficient served to estimate clonality. Nucleotide rearrangements that differed but encoded the same CDR3beta amino acid sequence were counted as separate clonotypes. TCRbeta sequences significantly enriched in antigen-responding cells relative to anti-CD3/anti-CD28-activated cells were identified by differential abundance analysis. Using predicted peptide-MHC specificity as the basis, GLIPH2 grouped TCRs into clusters, both for each participant individually and for the merged data sets that combined participants. Not all clones reach the TCRdb copy of this immuneACCESS table, which keeps in-frame sequences only. Checked studies attribute under half of the gap to unresolved V genes and leave the rest unexplained. V, J and clone size derive from that table, while D and trimming were established from the DNA sequence. The sample table shows tens of thousands of clones, and around 80% are seen once. About 3% of the sample is in the top ten clones.

This sample is drawn from a study of persistence of HIV-infected CD4 T cells (dated by TCRdb to the early 2020s). About the study as a whole: The study isolated CMV- and HIV-1 Gag-responding CD4+ T cells from ART-treated individuals to examine antigen-driven clonal expansion of HIV-1-infected cells. Suppressive ART had been received by participants for a median of roughly eight years. The TCR cluster analysis across participants included under ten participants for CMV and six or seven participants for Gag. Peripheral blood samples of up to about 180 mL were taken at multiple time points, with the exception of a couple of participants who underwent leukapheresis at a single time point. Proviral sequencing was used to assess clonality among infected cells, whereas TCRbeta sequencing gauged the clonality of all cells within each sorted population. What the work shows at the level of the full study, not this receptor alone: TCRbeta richness in CMV- and Gag-responding cells was significantly lower than in anti-CD3/anti-CD28-responding cells; CMV-responding cells had higher oligoclonality than CD3/CD28-stimulated and Gag-responding cells. Degenerate expanded CDR3beta sequences were enriched in antigen-responding cells, suggesting convergent selection of CD4+ responses to CMV and Gag. Only a small number of individuals took part in the study, and the range of antigens tested was limited. Restriction of bulk TCR analyses to the rare CMV-responding cells that actually carried HIV-1 proviruses was not possible. Within the same sorted populations, how oligoclonal the TCRs were correlated with how oligoclonal the proviruses were.

The sample's treatment or condition label, in plain terms: suppressive antiretroviral therapy. Lysates of CMV-infected fibroblasts were used at 10 ug/mL for cell stimulation. Memory CD4+ T cells that did not respond, being CD40L-negative, CD69-negative and CD45RO-high, were sorted as memory populations depleted of antigen-responding cells. Participants were HIV-1-infected adults who started suppressive ART during chronic infection. For at least 4 years, the participants' plasma HIV-1 RNA had been undetectable, below 50 copies/mL. To be included, participants needed a CD4+ T cell count above 400 cells/uL and a positive CMV serology. Before stimulation, PBMCs were isolated using density centrifugation and then depleted of CD8+ T cells. For 18 hours, CD8-depleted PBMCs were stimulated with anti-CD28/CD49d costimulation, a CD40-blocking antibody, and enfuvirtide, which was added to prevent new infections. Cell sorting was done on a Beckman Coulter MoFlo Legacy or XDP sorter, and dead cells were excluded with propidium iodide. The QIAamp DNA Mini Kit was used for genomic DNA extraction from samples above one million cells, and the Quick-DNA Microprep Kit was used otherwise.

The sequence came from an adult man with HIV who was CMV-seropositive. This specimen consisted of CD4+ T cells sorted from PBMCs after approximately 19-hour stimulation, obtained from a patient who received antiretroviral therapy. The sample's cell subset or site label is to be understood as: CD40L-CD69- CD45RO-high memory CD4 T cells not responding to CMV lysate.

The nucleotides are TGCGCCAGCAGACAGCAAGGGGATGGGCCACCCCTCCACTTT. Its product reads: CASRQQGDGPPLHF. The sequence links TRBV5-1 to TRBJ1-6; 5 matching bases give a weak D call of TRBD1. The germline V gene specifies SGHRS as CDR1 and YFSETQ as CDR2. At the junction V is shortened by 5 bases and J by 11 bases, with 17 bases in between. From cysteine to phenylalanine, the CDR3 is 14 amino acids long. Only the CDR3 DNA stays, 42 bases, in frame from base 1.